This T cell receptor beta chain is from a study of blood T cell repertoires in COVID-19. Turning to the study itself: Spain, Italy and the United States supplied samples that represented acute and convalescent COVID-19. Nucleic acid was either cDNA or gDNA, and it came from T cells, B-cell-depleted T cells, or PBMCs.

In the authors' workflow: Nucleated cell number was recorded as an estimate derived from reference gene primer amplification. Repertoires were generated with immunoSEQ multiplex PCR, while TCRdb's copy carries only in-frame clones and drops some. D and trimming come from the DNA, and the V and J calls and clone size come from that table. In the table there are hundreds of thousands of clones, around 90% of which are singletons. This CDR3 spans 13 amino acids. V was clipped by 3 bases and J by 6 bases, with 10 bases between them. CDR1 and CDR2 from the germline V gene are SEHNR and FQNEAQ (reference sequence).

This chain uses TRBV7-9 with TRBJ2-3, with D perhaps matching TRBD1 (5 bases). The sample comprised peripheral blood. This TCR came from a man aged 18 to 30 with active or convalescent COVID-19. DNA for the CDR3: TGTGCCAGCAGCTTGCCAGGGATGGATACGCAGTATTTT. This encodes CASSLPGMDTQYF. The full variable domain, with the rest looked up from reference TRBV7-9 and TRBJ2-3, is DTGVSQNPRHKITKRGQNVTFRCDPISEHNRLYWYRQTLGQGPEFLTYFQNEAQLEKSRLLSDRFSAERPKGSFSTLEIQRTEQGDSAMYLCASSLPGMDTQYFGPGTRLTVL.